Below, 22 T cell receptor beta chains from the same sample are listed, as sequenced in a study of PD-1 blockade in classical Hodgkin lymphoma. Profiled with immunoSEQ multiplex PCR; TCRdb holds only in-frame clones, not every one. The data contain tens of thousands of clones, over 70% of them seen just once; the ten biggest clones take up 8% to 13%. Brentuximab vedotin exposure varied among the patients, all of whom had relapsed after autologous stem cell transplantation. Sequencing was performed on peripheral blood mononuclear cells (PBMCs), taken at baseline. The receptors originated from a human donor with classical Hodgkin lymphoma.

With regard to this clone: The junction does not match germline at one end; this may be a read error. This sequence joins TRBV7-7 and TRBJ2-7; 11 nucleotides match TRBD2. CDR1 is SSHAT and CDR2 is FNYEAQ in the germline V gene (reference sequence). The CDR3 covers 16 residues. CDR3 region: CASSRATSGSSYEQYF. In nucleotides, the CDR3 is TGTGCTAGCAGCCGTGCTACTAGCGGGAGCTCCTACGAGCAGTACTTC.

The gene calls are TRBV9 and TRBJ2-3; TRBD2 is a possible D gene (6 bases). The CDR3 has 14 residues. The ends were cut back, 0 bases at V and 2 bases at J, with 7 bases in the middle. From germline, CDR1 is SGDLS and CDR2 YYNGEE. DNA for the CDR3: TGTGCCAGCAGCGTAGGGGGGGTCACAGATACGCAGTATTTT. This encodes CASSVGGVTDTQYF.

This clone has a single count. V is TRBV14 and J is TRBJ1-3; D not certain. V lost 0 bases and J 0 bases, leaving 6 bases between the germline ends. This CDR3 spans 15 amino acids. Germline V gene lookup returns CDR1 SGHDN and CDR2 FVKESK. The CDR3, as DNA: TGTGCCAGCAGCCAAGAGTTCCGCTCTGGAAACACCATATATTTT. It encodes CASSQEFRSGNTIYF.

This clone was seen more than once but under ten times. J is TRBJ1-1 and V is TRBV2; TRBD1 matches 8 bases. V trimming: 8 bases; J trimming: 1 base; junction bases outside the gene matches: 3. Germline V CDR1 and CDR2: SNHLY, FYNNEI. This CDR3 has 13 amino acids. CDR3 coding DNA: TGTGCCAGCGGGGGACAGGAGAACACTGAAGCTTTCTTT. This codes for CASGGQENTEAFF.

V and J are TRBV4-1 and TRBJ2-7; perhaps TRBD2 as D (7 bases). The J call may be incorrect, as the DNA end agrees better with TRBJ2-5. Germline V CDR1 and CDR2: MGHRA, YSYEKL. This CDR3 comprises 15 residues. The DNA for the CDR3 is TGCGCCAGCAGCCAAGATAGGGGGAGGGGAGAGACCCAGTACTTC. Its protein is CASSQDRGRGETQYF.

CDR3: CASSPGQGDEQFF. The CDR3 coding sequence is TGTGCCAGCAGTCCGGGACAGGGCGATGAGCAGTTCTTC. The gene calls are TRBV27 and TRBJ2-1; 9 bases line up with TRBD1. Germline assignment: CDR1 MNHEY and CDR2 SMNVEV (reference sequence). V dropped 5 bases and J dropped 8; count of bases not matched to a gene: 4. This CDR3 region has 13 residues.

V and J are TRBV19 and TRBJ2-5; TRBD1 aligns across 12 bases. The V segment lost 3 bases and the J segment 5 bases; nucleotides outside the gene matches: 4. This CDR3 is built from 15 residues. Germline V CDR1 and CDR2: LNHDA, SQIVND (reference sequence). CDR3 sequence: CASSMGQGAWETQYF. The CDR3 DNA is TGTGCCAGTAGTATGGGACAGGGGGCTTGGGAGACCCAGTACTTC.

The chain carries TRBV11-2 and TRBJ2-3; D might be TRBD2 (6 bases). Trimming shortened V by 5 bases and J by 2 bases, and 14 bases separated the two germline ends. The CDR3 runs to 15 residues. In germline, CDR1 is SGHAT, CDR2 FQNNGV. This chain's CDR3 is CASSPGLPPTDTQYF. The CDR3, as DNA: TGTGCCAGCAGCCCGGGACTTCCTCCCACAGATACGCAGTATTTT.

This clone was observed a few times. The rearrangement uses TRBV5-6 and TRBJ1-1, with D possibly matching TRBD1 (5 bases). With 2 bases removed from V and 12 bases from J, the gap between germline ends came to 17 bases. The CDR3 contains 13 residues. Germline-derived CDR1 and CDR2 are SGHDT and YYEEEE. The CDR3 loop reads CASSLPDSTGSFF. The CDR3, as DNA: TGTGCCAGCAGCTTACCCGACAGCACCGGGTCTTTCTTT.

In DNA form, the CDR3 reads TGTGCCAGCAGCGTAGGCGGGACTAGCGGGCCCGGGGAGCTGTTTTTT. Its translation is CASSVGGTSGPGELFF. The chain combines TRBV9 with TRBJ2-2; 12 bases agree with TRBD2. CDR1 is SGDLS, CDR2 YYNGEE, per germline. This CDR3 is built from 16 residues. The junction had 3 bases not matched to a gene; V was cut back by 0 bases and J by 6 bases.

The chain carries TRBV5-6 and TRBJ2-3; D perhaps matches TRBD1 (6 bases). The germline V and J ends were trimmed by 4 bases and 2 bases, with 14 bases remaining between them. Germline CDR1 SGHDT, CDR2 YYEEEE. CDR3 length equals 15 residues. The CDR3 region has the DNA TGTGCCAGCAGCGAGGGGGTCACCACCACAGATACGCAGTATTTT. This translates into CASSEGVTTTDTQYF.

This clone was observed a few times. The CDR3 region is CAISEPTGDSYNEQFF. The CDR3 DNA sequence: TGTGCCATCAGTGAGCCGACAGGGGACTCCTACAATGAGCAGTTCTTC. The J gene is TRBJ2-1, the V gene TRBV10-3, with TRBD1 matching 8 bases. Germline lookup yields CDR1 ENHRY and CDR2 SYGVKD. This CDR3 spans 16 amino acids. V gave up 2 bases and J gave up 0 bases; unmatched junction bases: 3.

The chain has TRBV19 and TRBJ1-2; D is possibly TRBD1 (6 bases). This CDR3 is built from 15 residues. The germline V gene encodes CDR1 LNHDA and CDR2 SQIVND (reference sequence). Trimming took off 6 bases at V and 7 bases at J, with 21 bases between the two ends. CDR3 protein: CASREMVGQGIGYTF. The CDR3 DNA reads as TGTGCCAGTAGGGAAATGGTAGGGCAGGGGATTGGCTACACCTTC.

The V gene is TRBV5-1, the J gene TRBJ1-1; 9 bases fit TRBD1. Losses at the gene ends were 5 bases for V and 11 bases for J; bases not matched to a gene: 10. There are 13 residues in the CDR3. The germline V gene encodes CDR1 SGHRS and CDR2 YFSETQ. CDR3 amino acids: CASSWIQGARAFF. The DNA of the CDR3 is TGCGCCAGCAGTTGGATACAGGGGGCACGGGCTTTCTTT.

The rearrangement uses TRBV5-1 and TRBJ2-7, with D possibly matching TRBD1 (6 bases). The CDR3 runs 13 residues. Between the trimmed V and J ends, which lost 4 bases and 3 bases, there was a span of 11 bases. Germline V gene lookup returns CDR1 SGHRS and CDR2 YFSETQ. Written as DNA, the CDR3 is TGCGCCAGCAGCCCAACAGGGATCTACGAGCAGTACTTC. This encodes CASSPTGIYEQYF.

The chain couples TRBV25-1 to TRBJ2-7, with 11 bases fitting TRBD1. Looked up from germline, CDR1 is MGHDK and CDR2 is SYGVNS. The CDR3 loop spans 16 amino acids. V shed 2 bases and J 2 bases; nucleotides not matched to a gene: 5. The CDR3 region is CASSEPPGQGAYEQYF. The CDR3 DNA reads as TGTGCCAGCAGTGAACCCCCGGGACAGGGGGCCTACGAGCAGTACTTC.

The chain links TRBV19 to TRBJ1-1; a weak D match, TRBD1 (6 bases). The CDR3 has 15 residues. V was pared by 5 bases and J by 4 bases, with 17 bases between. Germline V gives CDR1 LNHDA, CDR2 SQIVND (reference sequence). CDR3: CASSPSTGSGTEAFF. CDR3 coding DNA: TGTGCCAGTAGTCCATCGACAGGATCGGGCACTGAAGCTTTCTTT.

The CDR3 reads CASSPPGSSYNEQFF. CDR3 coding DNA: TGTGCCAGCAGTCCTCCAGGTAGCTCCTACAATGAGCAGTTCTTC. This chain connects TRBV6-1 to TRBJ2-1; D gene ambiguous. The V and J ends lost 5 bases and 0 bases respectively, with 11 bases between them. Germline V gene lookup returns CDR1 MNHNS and CDR2 SASEGT. The CDR3 consists of 15 residues.

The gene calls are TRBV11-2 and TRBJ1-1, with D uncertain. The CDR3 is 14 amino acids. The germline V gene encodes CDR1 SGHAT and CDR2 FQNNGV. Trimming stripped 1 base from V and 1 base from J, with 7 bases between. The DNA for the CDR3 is TGTGCCAGCAGCTTAGCTTGGGCGAACACTGAAGCTTTCTTT. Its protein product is CASSLAWANTEAFF.

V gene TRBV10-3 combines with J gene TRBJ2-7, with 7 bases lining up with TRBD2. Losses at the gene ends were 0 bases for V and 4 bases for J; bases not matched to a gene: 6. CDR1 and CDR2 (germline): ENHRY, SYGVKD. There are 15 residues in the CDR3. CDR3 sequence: CAISESGGYRYEQYF. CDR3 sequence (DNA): TGTGCCATCAGTGAGTCGGGGGGGTATAGGTACGAGCAGTACTTC.

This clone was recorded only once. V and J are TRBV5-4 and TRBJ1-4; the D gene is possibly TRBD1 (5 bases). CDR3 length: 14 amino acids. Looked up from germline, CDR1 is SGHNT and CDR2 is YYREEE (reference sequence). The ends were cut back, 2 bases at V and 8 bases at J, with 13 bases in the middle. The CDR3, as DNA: TGTGCCAGCAGCTTTGGGGGTGGAACAGAAAAACTGTTTTTT. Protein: CASSFGGGTEKLFF.

The CDR3 spells CSAQRLLQHF. The CDR3 DNA sequence: TGCAGTGCCCAGAGGTTGCTCCAGCATTTT. The chain employs TRBV20-1 and TRBJ1-5; D ambiguous. V lost 6 bases and J lost 12, with 12 bases in between. There are 10 residues in the CDR3. Germline CDR1 and CDR2: DFQATT and SNEGSKA (reference sequence).